This TCR beta chain comes out of a study of blood T cell repertoires in COVID-19. Those who participated ranged in age from roughly 18 to 100 years and resided in 24 US areas. Two negative PCRs, clearance, or symptom resolution were required of recovered Cohort 3 donors. The protocol was immunoSEQ multiplex PCR, while the TCRdb copy is restricted to in-frame clones and leaves out a portion. The repertoire holds over 150,000 clones, with roughly 80% as singletons. Material for sequencing was PBMCs or T cells enriched from blood (not recorded which). The receptor was derived from a woman aged 25 to 39 who had recovered from COVID-19.

In DNA form, the CDR3 reads TGTGCCAGCAGTATTGAGTTCGGGGGGGCTGGCTACACCTTC. Translating gives CASSIEFGGAGYTF. This chain uses TRBV28 with TRBJ1-2; perhaps TRBD1 as D (6 bases). Trimming shortened V by 5 bases and J by 7 bases, and 17 bases separated the two germline ends. CDR1 MDHEN and CDR2 SYDVKM come from the germline V gene. This CDR3 has 14 amino acids.